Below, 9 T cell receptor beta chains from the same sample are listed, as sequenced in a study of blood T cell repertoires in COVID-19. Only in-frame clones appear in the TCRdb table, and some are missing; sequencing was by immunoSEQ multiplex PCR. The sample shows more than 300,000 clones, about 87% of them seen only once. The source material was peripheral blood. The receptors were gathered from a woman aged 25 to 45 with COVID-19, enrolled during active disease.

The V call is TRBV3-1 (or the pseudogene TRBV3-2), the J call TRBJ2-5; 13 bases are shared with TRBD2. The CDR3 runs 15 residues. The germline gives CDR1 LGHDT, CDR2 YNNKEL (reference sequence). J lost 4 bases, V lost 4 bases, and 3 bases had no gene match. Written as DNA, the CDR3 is TGTGCCAGCAGCCCGGGGACTAGCGGGATAGAGACCCAGTACTTC. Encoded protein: CASSPGTSGIETQYF.

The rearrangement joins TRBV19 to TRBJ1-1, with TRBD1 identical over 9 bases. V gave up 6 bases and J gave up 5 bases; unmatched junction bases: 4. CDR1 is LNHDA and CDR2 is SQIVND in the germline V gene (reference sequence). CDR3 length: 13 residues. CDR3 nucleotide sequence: TGTGCCAGTAGGACAGGGGGTACGACTGAAGCTTTCTTT. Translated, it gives CASRTGGTTEAFF.

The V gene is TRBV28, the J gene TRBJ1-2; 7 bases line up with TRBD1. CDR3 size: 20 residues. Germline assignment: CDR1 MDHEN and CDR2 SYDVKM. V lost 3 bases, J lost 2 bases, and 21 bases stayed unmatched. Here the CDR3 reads CASSFIGSGQDQHGNYGYTF. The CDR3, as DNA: TGTGCCAGCAGTTTCATAGGATCCGGACAGGATCAGCATGGGAACTATGGCTACACCTTC.

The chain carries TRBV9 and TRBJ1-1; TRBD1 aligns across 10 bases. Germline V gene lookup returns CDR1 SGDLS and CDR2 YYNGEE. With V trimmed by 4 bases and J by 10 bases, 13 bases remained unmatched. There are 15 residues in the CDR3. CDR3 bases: TGTGCCAGCAGCCTCACCGGGACAGGGGAACTTGGAGCTTTCTTT. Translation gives CASSLTGTGELGAFF.

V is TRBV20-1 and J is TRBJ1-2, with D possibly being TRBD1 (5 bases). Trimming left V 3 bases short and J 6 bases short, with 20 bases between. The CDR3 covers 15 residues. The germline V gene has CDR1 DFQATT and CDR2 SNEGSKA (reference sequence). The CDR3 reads CSASGGEGRGNGYTF. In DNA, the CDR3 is TGCAGTGCTAGTGGGGGAGAGGGTCGAGGAAATGGCTACACCTTC.

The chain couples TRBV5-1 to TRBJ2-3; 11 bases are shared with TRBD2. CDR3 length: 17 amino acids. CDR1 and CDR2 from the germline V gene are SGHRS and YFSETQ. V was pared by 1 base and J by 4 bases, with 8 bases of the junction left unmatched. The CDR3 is CASSLFALAGVADTQYF. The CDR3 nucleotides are TGCGCCAGCAGCTTGTTCGCACTAGCGGGAGTAGCAGATACGCAGTATTTT.

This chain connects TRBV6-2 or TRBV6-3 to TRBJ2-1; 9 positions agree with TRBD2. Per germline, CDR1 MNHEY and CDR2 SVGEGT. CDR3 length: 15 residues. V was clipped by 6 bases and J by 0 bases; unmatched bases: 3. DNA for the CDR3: TGTGCCAGCAGCCGTAGCGGGAGCTCCTACAATGAGCAGTTCTTC. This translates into CASSRSGSSYNEQFF.

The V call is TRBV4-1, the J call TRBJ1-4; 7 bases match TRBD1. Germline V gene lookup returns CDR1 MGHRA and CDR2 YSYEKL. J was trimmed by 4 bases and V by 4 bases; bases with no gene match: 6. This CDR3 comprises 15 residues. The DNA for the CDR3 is TGCGCCAGCAGCCTCCCGGGACAGCTTAATGAAAAACTGTTTTTT. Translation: CASSLPGQLNEKLFF.

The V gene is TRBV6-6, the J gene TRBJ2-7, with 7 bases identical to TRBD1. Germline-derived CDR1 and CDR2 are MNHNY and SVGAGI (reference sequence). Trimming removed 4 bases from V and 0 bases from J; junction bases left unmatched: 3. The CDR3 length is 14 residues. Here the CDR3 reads CASSWTGSSYEQYF. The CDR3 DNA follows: TGTGCCAGCAGTTGGACAGGTTCCTCCTACGAGCAGTACTTC.